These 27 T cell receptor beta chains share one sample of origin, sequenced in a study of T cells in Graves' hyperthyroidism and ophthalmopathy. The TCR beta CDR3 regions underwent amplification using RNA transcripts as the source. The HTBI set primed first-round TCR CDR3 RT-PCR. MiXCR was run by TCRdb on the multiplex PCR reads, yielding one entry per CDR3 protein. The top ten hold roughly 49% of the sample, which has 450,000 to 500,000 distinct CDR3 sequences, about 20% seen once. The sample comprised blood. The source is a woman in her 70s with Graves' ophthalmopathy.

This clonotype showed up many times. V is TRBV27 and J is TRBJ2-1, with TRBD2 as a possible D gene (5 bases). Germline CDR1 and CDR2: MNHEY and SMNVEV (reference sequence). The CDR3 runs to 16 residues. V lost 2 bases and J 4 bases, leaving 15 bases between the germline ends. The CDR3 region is CASSLRAGKLYNEQFF. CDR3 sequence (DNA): TGTGCCAGCAGTTTAAGGGCCGGGAAGCTTTACAATGAGCAGTTCTTC.

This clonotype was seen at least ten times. The CDR3 nucleotides are TGTGCCAGCAGCTTATCAGGGGACTATGGCTACACCTTC. It is translated as CASSLSGDYGYTF. J is TRBJ1-2 and V is TRBV7-9; perhaps TRBD1 as D (6 bases). CDR1 is SEHNR, CDR2 FQNEAQ, per germline (reference sequence). This CDR3 has 13 residues. Trimming took 2 bases from V and 3 from J, leaving 7 bases between them. The whole variable domain, remainder taken from reference TRBV7-9 and TRBJ1-2, is DTGVSQNPRHKITKRGQNVTFRCDPISEHNRLYWYRQTLGQGPEFLTYFQNEAQLEKSRLLSDRFSAERPKGSFSTLEIQRTEQGDSAMYLCASSLSGDYGYTFGSGTRLTVV.

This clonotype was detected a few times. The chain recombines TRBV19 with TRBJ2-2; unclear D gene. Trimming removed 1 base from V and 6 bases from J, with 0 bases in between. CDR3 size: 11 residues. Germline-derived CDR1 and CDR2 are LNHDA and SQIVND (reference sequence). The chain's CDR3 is CASSIAGELFF. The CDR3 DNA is TGTGCCAGTAGTATAGCCGGGGAGCTGTTTTTT.

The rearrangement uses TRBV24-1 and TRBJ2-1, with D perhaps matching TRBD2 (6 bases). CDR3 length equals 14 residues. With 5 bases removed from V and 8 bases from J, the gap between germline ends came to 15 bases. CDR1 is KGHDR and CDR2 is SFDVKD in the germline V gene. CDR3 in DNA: TGTGCCACCAGTGGACTAGGATCCCTCCATGAGCAGTTCTTC. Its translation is CATSGLGSLHEQFF.

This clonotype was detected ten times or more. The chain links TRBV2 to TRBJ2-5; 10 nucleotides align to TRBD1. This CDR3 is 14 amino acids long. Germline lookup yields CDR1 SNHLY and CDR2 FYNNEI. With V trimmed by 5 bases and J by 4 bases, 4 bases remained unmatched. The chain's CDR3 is CASSYRTGGETQYF. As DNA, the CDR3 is TGTGCCAGCAGTTATCGGACAGGGGGAGAGACCCAGTACTTC.

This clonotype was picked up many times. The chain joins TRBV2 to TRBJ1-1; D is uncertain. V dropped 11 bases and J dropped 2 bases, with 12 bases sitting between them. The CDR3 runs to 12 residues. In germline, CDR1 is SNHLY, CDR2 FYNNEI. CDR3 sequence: CAGRTGNTEAFF. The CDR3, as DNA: TGTGCCGGAAGGACGGGCAACACTGAAGCTTTCTTT.

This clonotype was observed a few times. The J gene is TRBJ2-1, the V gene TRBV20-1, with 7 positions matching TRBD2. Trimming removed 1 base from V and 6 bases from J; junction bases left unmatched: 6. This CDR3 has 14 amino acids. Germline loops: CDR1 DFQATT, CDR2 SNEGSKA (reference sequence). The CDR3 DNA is TGCAGTGCTAGAGCCGTGACTAGCCTCAATGAGCAGTTCTTC. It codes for CSARAVTSLNEQFF.

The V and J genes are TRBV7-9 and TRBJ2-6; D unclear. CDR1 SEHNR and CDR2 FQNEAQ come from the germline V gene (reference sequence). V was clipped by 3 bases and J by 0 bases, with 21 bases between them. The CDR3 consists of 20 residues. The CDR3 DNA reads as TGTGCCAGCAGCTTTCTGTCGTTTGGCCACCGAAGCTCTGGGGCCAACGTCCTGACTTTC. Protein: CASSFLSFGHRSSGANVLTF.

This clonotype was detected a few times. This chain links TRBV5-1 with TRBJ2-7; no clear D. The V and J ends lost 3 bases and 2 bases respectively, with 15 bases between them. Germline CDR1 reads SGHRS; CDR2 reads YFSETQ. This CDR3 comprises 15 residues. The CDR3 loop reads CASSSDQGQTYEQYF. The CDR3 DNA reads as TGCGCCAGCAGCTCGGACCAAGGGCAAACCTACGAGCAGTACTTC. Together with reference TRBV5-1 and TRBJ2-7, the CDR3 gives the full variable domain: KAGVTQTPRYLIKTRGQQVTLSCSPISGHRSVSWYQQTPGQGLQFLFEYFSETQRNKGNFPGRFSGRQFSNSRSEMNVSTLELGDSALYLCASSSDQGQTYEQYFGPGTRLTVT.

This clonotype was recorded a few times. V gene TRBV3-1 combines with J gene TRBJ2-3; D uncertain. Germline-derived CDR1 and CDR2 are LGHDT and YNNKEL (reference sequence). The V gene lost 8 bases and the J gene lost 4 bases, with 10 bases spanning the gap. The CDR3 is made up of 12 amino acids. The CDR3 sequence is CASGSLSDTQYF. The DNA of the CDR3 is TGTGCCAGCGGCTCATTGTCAGATACGCAGTATTTT.

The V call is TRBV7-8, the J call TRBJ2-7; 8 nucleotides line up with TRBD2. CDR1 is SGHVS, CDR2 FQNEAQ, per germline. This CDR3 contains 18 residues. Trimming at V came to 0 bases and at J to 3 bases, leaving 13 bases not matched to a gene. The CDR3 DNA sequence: TGTGCCAGCAGCTTAGCGCTGTCGAGCGGGAGCACCAGCTACGAGCAGTACTTC. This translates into CASSLALSSGSTSYEQYF.

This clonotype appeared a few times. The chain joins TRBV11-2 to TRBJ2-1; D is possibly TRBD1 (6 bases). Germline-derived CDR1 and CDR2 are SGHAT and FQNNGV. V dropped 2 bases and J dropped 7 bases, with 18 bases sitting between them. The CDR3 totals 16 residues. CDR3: CASSLIRPWDTNEQFF. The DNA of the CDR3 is TGTGCCAGCAGCTTAATTCGGCCGTGGGACACTAATGAGCAGTTCTTC.

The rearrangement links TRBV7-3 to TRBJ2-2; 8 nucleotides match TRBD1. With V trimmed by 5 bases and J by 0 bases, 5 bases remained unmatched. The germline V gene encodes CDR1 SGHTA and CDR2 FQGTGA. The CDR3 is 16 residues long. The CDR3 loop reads CASSHTGGSNTGELFF. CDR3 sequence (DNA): TGTGCCAGCAGCCATACAGGGGGTTCGAACACCGGGGAGCTGTTTTTT.

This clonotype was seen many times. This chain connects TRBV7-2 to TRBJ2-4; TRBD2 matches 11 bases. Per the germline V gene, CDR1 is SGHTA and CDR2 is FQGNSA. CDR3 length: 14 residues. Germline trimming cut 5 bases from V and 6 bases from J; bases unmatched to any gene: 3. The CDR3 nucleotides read TGTGCCAGCAGCGTGGGACTAGCGGCAAACATTCAGTACTTC. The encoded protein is CASSVGLAANIQYF.

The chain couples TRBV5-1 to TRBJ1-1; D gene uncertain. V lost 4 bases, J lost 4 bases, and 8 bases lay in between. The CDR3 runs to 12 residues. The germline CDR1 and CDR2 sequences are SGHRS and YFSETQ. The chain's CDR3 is CASSGEFTEAFF. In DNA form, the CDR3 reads TGCGCCAGCAGCGGAGAATTCACTGAAGCTTTCTTT.

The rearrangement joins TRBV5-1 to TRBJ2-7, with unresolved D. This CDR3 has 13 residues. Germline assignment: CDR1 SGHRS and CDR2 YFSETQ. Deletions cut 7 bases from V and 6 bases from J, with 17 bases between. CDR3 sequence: CASSPVPPAEQYF. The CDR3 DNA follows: TGCGCCAGCTCCCCTGTCCCCCCCGCCGAGCAGTACTTC. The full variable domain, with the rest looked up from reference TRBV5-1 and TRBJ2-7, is KAGVTQTPRYLIKTRGQQVTLSCSPISGHRSVSWYQQTPGQGLQFLFEYFSETQRNKGNFPGRFSGRQFSNSRSEMNVSTLELGDSALYLCASSPVPPAEQYFGPGTRLTVT.

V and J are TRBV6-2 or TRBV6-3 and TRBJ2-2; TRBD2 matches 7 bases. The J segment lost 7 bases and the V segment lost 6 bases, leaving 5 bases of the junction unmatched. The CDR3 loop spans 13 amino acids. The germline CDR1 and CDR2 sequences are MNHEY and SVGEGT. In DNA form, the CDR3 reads TGTGCCAGCAGGCAGACTAGCCTCGGGGAGCTGTTTTTT. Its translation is CASRQTSLGELFF.

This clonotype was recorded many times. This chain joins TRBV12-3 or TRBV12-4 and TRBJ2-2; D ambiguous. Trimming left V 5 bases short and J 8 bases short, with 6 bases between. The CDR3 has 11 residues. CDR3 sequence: CASSPLGELFF. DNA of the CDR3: TGTGCCAGCAGTCCTTTAGGGGAGCTGTTTTTT.

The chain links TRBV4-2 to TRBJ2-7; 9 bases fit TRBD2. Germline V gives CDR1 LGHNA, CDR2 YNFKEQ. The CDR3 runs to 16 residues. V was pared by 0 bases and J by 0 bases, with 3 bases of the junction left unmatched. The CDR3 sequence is CASSQDAGGSSYEQYF. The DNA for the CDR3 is TGTGCCAGCAGCCAAGATGCGGGGGGGTCCTCCTACGAGCAGTACTTC.

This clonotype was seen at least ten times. For the CDR3, the DNA is TGTGCCAGCAGCTTAGGGGGGACCACTGAAGCTTTCTTT. The encoded protein is CASSLGGTTEAFF. The chain couples TRBV11-2 to TRBJ1-1; tentative D call: TRBD1 (5 bases). Germline V gives CDR1 SGHAT, CDR2 FQNNGV. CDR3 size: 13 residues. V lost 1 base and J lost 4, with 7 bases in between.

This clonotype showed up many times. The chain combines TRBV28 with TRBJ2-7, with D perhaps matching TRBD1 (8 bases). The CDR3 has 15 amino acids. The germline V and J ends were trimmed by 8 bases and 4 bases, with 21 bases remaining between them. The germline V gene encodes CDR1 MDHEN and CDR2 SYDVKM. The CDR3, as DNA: TGTGCCAGCCAGAGGGGGGGGACAGGACTTTACGAGCAGTACTTC. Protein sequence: CASQRGGTGLYEQYF.

The CDR3 DNA reads TGTGCCAGTTTGAGGGGGACCAAAAACATTCAGTACTTC. Translating it yields CASLRGTKNIQYF. V gene TRBV12-3 or TRBV12-4 combines with J gene TRBJ2-4, with D tentatively TRBD1 (6 bases). CDR3 length: 13 residues. The V end was cut by 9 bases, the J end by 2 bases, with 11 bases between.

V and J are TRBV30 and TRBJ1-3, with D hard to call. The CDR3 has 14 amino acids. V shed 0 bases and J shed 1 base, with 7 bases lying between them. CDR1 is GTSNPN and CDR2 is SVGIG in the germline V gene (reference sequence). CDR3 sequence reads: CAWSVGWSGNTIYF. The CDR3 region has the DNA TGTGCCTGGAGTGTAGGCTGGTCTGGAAACACCATATATTTT. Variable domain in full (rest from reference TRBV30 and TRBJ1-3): SQTIHQWPATLVQPVGSPLSLECTVEGTSNPNLYWYRQAAGRGLQLLFYSVGIGQISSEVPQNLSASRPQDRQFILSSKKLLLSDSGFYLCAWSVGWSGNTIYFGEGSWLTVV.

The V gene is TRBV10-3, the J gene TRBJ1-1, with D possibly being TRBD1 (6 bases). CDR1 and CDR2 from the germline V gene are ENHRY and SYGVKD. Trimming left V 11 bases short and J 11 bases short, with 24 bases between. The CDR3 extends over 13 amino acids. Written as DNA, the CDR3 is TGTGCCTCAAGCGGGGACACCCGCATTCGGGCTTTCTTT. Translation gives CASSGDTRIRAFF.

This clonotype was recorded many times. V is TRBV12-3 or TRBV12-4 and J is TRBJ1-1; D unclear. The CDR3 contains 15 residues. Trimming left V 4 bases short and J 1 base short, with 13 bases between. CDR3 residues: CASSSGPIANTEAFF. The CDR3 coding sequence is TGTGCCAGCAGTTCAGGCCCCATTGCGAACACTGAAGCTTTCTTT.

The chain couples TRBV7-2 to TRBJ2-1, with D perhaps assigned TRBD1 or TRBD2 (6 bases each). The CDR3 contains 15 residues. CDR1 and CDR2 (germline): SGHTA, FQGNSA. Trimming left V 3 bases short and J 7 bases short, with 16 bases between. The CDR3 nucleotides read TGTGCCAGCAGCTTGAGCATCAGGGGAGGTAATGAGCAGTTCTTC. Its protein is CASSLSIRGGNEQFF.

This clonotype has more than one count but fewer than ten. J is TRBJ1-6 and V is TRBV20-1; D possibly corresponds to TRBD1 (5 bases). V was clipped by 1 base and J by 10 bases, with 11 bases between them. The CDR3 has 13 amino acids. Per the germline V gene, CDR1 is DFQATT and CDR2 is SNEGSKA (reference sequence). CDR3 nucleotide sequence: TGCAGTGCTAGAGGGCAGGGTTTATCACCCCTCCACTTT. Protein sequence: CSARGQGLSPLHF.